The 4 T cell receptor beta chains listed next were all sequenced from one sample in a study of T-cell memory formation after mild COVID-19. TCRdb re-analysed the 5' RACE reads in MiXCR, keeping a single row per CDR3 protein. This sample has around 390,000 distinct CDR3 sequences, with about 15% found just once. Sequenced sample: PBMCs or a T cell subset sorted from them (not recorded which). The receptors shown here come from a young man who had mild COVID-19 (a few samples of this study predate the infection). Cell type and time point are not known.

The table lists this clonotype with a few counts. The chain combines TRBV24-1 with TRBJ2-1, with 10 bases aligning to TRBD1. With V trimmed by 3 bases and J by 6 bases, 7 bases remained unmatched. The CDR3 is 16 amino acids. Per the germline V gene, CDR1 is KGHDR and CDR2 is SFDVKD. CDR3 sequence (DNA): TGTGCCACCAGTGATCCCGGGACAGGGGTTCTCAATGAGCAGTTCTTC. Residues: CATSDPGTGVLNEQFF.

The rearrangement links TRBV20-1 to TRBJ2-6, with D unresolved. V dropped 5 bases and J dropped 0 bases, with 5 bases sitting between them. This CDR3 has 13 amino acids. Germline CDR1 is DFQATT and CDR2 is SNEGSKA (reference sequence). The CDR3: CSAESSGANVLTF. CDR3 bases: TGCAGTGCTGAGTCCTCTGGGGCCAACGTCCTGACTTTC.

This clonotype was picked up a small number of times. This chain links TRBV7-9 with TRBJ2-4; D is ambiguous. Germline CDR1 is SEHNR and CDR2 is FQNEAQ (reference sequence). This CDR3 contains 14 residues. The V end lost 1 base, the J end lost 8 bases, and 12 bases lay between the germline ends. The DNA of the CDR3 is TGTGCCAGCAGCTTAGAGGTCCCATGGGACATTCAGTACTTC. It codes for CASSLEVPWDIQYF.

The V and J genes are TRBV20-1 and TRBJ1-4; D uncertain. The CDR3 contains 18 residues. Deletions cut 1 base from V and 5 bases from J, with 23 bases between. Germline V CDR1 and CDR2: DFQATT, SNEGSKA (reference sequence). The CDR3: CSARAPIRAFFPNEKLFF. DNA of the CDR3: TGCAGTGCTAGAGCCCCGATCCGGGCATTCTTTCCCAATGAAAAACTGTTTTTT.